Presented here are 30 T cell receptor beta chains from one specimen sequenced in a study of cytomegalovirus exposure and HLA in healthy donors. Some clones are missing from TCRdb's copy, which holds only in-frame ones; the method was immunoSEQ multiplex PCR. Here the sample spans around 70,000 clones, 94% being singletons. Sequencing was performed on PBMCs. These receptors were obtained from a young woman in good health and CMV-seronegative.

The V and J genes are TRBV30 and TRBJ1-2; D not certain. Trimming stripped 0 bases from V and 8 bases from J, with 10 bases between. The CDR3 consists of 12 residues. Germline CDR1 and CDR2: GTSNPN and SVGIG (reference sequence). CDR3 coding DNA: TGTGCCTGGAGTGTCGGAGGGAGGGGCTACACCTTC. It yields the protein CAWSVGGRGYTF. Looking up the rest from reference TRBV30 and TRBJ1-2 gives the full variable domain: SQTIHQWPATLVQPVGSPLSLECTVEGTSNPNLYWYRQAAGRGLQLLFYSVGIGQISSEVPQNLSASRPQDRQFILSSKKLLLSDSGFYLCAWSVGGRGYTFGSGTRLTVV.

The chain combines TRBV28 with TRBJ1-2; 11 nucleotides agree with TRBD1. Trimming cost V 6 bases and J 2 bases; bases outside gene matches: 14. CDR3 size: 18 residues. CDR1 and CDR2 from the germline V gene are MDHEN and SYDVKM. CDR3 protein: CASSRERGTGGTNYGYTF. The CDR3 coding sequence is TGTGCCAGCAGCCGAGAACGCGGGACAGGGGGGACCAACTATGGCTACACCTTC.

This chain connects TRBV19 to TRBJ2-7, with D unresolved. The V gene's germline CDR1 is LNHDA and CDR2 SQIVND (reference sequence). This CDR3 has 15 residues. V lost 5 bases and J 0 bases, leaving 14 bases between the germline ends. The CDR3 loop reads CASSARSRSSYEQYF. DNA of the CDR3: TGTGCCAGTAGTGCCCGTTCGCGGAGCTCCTACGAGCAGTACTTC.

The chain employs TRBV11-2 and TRBJ2-7, with D maybe TRBD2 (6 bases). The CDR3 has 12 residues. V was trimmed by 5 bases and J by 9 bases, leaving 14 bases between them. Looked up from germline, CDR1 is SGHAT and CDR2 is FQNNGV. In DNA form, the CDR3 reads TGTGCCAGCAGCCGCACGCCTAGCGCGCAGTACTTC. This encodes CASSRTPSAQYF.

V gene TRBV6-1 combines with J gene TRBJ2-1, with 10 bases matching TRBD1. CDR3 length: 17 amino acids. V trimming: 2 bases; J trimming: 7 bases; junction bases outside the gene matches: 11. Per the germline V gene, CDR1 is MNHNS and CDR2 is SASEGT. The DNA for the CDR3 is TGTGCCAGCAGTGAATATTGGGGGACAGGGGTCCGGAATGAGCAGTTCTTC. This gives the protein CASSEYWGTGVRNEQFF.

This clone was recorded only once. The chain joins TRBV25-1 to TRBJ1-4, with 10 bases matching TRBD1. This CDR3 is built from 15 residues. With V trimmed by 3 bases and J by 8 bases, 6 bases remained unmatched. The germline gives CDR1 MGHDK, CDR2 SYGVNS. The CDR3 here is CASSDSGQGIEKLFF. The CDR3 DNA is TGTGCCAGCAGTGATTCGGGACAGGGGATAGAAAAACTGTTTTTT.

The chain employs TRBV2 and TRBJ1-5, with 10 bases aligning to TRBD1. V was clipped by 7 bases and J by 7 bases; unmatched bases: 7. Looked up from germline, CDR1 is SNHLY and CDR2 is FYNNEI. The CDR3 covers 14 residues. The CDR3, as DNA: TGTGCCAGCACTTCGACAGGGGGCCGGCAGCCCCAGCATTTT. Translation gives CASTSTGGRQPQHF.

V is TRBV18 and J is TRBJ1-4, with TRBD1 matching 9 bases. J gave up 5 bases and V 0 bases, and 1 base lay outside the gene matches. The germline V gene encodes CDR1 KGHSH and CDR2 LQKENI. The CDR3 is 15 residues long. The CDR3 DNA sequence: TGTGCCAGCTCACCACCCGGGACAGGGAATGAAAAACTGTTTTTT. Translated: CASSPPGTGNEKLFF.

V gene TRBV21-1 combines with J gene TRBJ1-5. TRBV21-1 is recorded as a pseudogene. This CDR3 has 17 amino acids. The CDR3 DNA reads TGTGCCAGCAGCAAAGCGGGAGGAAGGTTGCGAGATCAGCCCCAGCATTTT. Residues: CASSKAGGRLRDQPQHF.

This clone occurred once. V gene TRBV19 combines with J gene TRBJ2-5, with D possibly matching TRBD1 (6 bases). The V gene's germline CDR1 is LNHDA and CDR2 SQIVND (reference sequence). Trimming left V 5 bases short and J 5 bases short, with 9 bases between. The CDR3 sequence is 12 residues long. The CDR3 spells CASSVRGETQYF. The CDR3 nucleotides are TGTGCCAGTAGTGTCAGGGGTGAGACCCAGTACTTC.

This clone came up a few times. This rearrangement joins TRBV5-1 to TRBJ2-7; D is unresolved. Germline lookup yields CDR1 SGHRS and CDR2 YFSETQ. This CDR3 has 14 residues. The V end was cut by 2 bases, the J end by 2 bases, with 11 bases between. The CDR3 bases are TGCGCCAGCAGCTTACCGACACCCACCTACGAGCAGTACTTC. The encoded protein is CASSLPTPTYEQYF. Complete variable domain (other parts from reference TRBV5-1 and TRBJ2-7): KAGVTQTPRYLIKTRGQQVTLSCSPISGHRSVSWYQQTPGQGLQFLFEYFSETQRNKGNFPGRFSGRQFSNSRSEMNVSTLELGDSALYLCASSLPTPTYEQYFGPGTRLTVT.

The J gene is TRBJ1-2, the V gene TRBV27; 10 bases fit TRBD1. The junction had 9 bases not matched to a gene; V was cut back by 3 bases and J by 5 bases. The CDR3 consists of 16 residues. Germline V gives CDR1 MNHEY, CDR2 SMNVEV (reference sequence). The DNA of the CDR3 is TGTGCCAGCAGTTTTCTTTTGACAGGGGGCGTGTATGGCTACACCTTC. Its protein is CASSFLLTGGVYGYTF.

This chain joins TRBV6-5 and TRBJ1-4; a weak D match, TRBD1 (6 bases). The V end lost 7 bases, the J end lost 7 bases, and 16 bases lay between the germline ends. The CDR3 is made up of 14 amino acids. The germline CDR1 and CDR2 sequences are MNHEY and SVGAGI. The CDR3 DNA is TGTGCCAGCACTACGGGACACCGTTCTGAAAAACTGTTTTTT. As protein: CASTTGHRSEKLFF.

This rearrangement joins TRBV28 to TRBJ2-7, with D possibly matching TRBD1 (8 bases). The CDR3 covers 13 residues. Trimming took 6 bases from V and 6 from J, leaving 15 bases between them. Germline lookup yields CDR1 MDHEN and CDR2 SYDVKM. This chain's CDR3 is CASRRTGTTEQYF. The CDR3 region has the DNA TGTGCCAGCAGACGGACAGGGACTACCGAGCAGTACTTC.

Turning to this clone: The junction departs from the called germline gene at one end, perhaps through a read error. This chain uses TRBV7-7 with TRBJ2-2, with 9 bases matching TRBD1. The length of the CDR3 is 15 residues. From germline, CDR1 is SSHAT and CDR2 FNYEAQ (reference sequence). The CDR3 nucleotides are TGTGCTAGCAGTTCCGGGACAGGGCCGTTCGGGGAGCTGTTTTTT. As protein: CASSSGTGPFGELFF.

This clone was detected once. V usage is TRBV11-2 and J usage is TRBJ2-7, with a possible D match to TRBD1 (6 bases). Germline CDR1 reads SGHAT; CDR2 reads FQNNGV. The V end lost 0 bases, the J end lost 1 base, and 7 bases lay between the germline ends. This CDR3 spans 14 amino acids. The CDR3 region is CASSLEQGSYEQYF. The CDR3 DNA follows: TGTGCCAGCAGCTTAGAACAGGGTTCCTACGAGCAGTACTTC.

The genes are TRBV5-4 and TRBJ1-1, with D maybe TRBD1 (5 bases). The CDR3 is 12 residues long. Germline V gene lookup returns CDR1 SGHNT and CDR2 YYREEE (reference sequence). The V and J ends lost 3 bases and 9 bases respectively, with 12 bases between them. The CDR3 here is CASSSPGEQAFF. CDR3 DNA sequence: TGTGCCAGCAGCTCGCCGGGGGAACAAGCTTTCTTT.

The chain's CDR3 is CATSGRQGLNTEAFF. CDR3 sequence (DNA): TGTGCCACCAGCGGTAGACAGGGACTGAACACTGAAGCTTTCTTT. The chain combines TRBV15 with TRBJ1-1, with TRBD1 matching 7 bases. This CDR3 comprises 15 residues. In germline, CDR1 is LNHNV, CDR2 YYDKDF (reference sequence). V was pared by 5 bases and J by 0 bases, with 6 bases of the junction left unmatched.

The rearrangement joins TRBV6-1 to TRBJ2-7; 8 bases are shared with TRBD1. This CDR3 has 15 residues. V lost 7 bases to trimming and J lost 0 bases; unmatched junction nucleotides: 8. Germline V gene lookup returns CDR1 MNHNS and CDR2 SASEGT. The CDR3 region has the DNA TGTGCCAGCAAGACGGGACAGGCTATCTCCTACGAGCAGTACTTC. Amino acid sequence: CASKTGQAISYEQYF.

About this clone: One junction end disagrees with the germline gene, perhaps due to a read error. This chain links TRBV7-7 with TRBJ2-7, with 11 bases identical to TRBD2. The CDR3 runs 13 residues. Per the germline V gene, CDR1 is SSHAT and CDR2 is FNYEAQ (reference sequence). This CDR3 is CASSPSSGGEQYF. The CDR3 DNA sequence: TGTGCTAGCAGCCCCTCTAGCGGGGGGGAGCAGTACTTC.

The chain is built from TRBV19 and TRBJ1-3, with TRBD1 as a possible D gene (6 bases). The V gene lost 4 bases and the J gene lost 7 bases, with 14 bases spanning the gap. The germline V gene has CDR1 LNHDA and CDR2 SQIVND (reference sequence). This CDR3 is built from 14 residues. DNA for the CDR3: TGTGCCAGTAGTACAACCCGACAGGCGAACACCATATATTTT. Its translation: CASSTTRQANTIYF.

The J gene is TRBJ2-1, the V gene TRBV6-4, with 10 bases fitting TRBD2. Looked up from germline, CDR1 is MRHNA and CDR2 is SNTAGT. J was trimmed by 10 bases and V by 0 bases; bases with no gene match: 6. The length of the CDR3 is 15 residues. The CDR3: CASSDSGLAGVEQFF. The DNA of the CDR3 is TGTGCCAGCAGTGACTCGGGGCTAGCGGGGGTGGAGCAGTTCTTC.

V and J are TRBV7-9 and TRBJ1-2; D not certain. The CDR3 extends over 17 amino acids. The V end lost 5 bases, the J end lost 0 bases, and 19 bases lay between the germline ends. Germline CDR1 and CDR2: SEHNR and FQNEAQ (reference sequence). The CDR3 here is CASSPPEELIANYGYTF. CDR3 coding DNA: TGTGCCAGCAGCCCCCCGGAGGAGCTAATTGCTAACTATGGCTACACCTTC.

V is TRBV7-8 and J is TRBJ2-1, with 7 bases that match TRBD2. The CDR3 loop spans 14 amino acids. Trimming took 5 bases from V and 6 from J; bases not matched to a gene: 7. Looked up from germline, CDR1 is SGHVS and CDR2 is FQNEAQ. The CDR3 region is CASSLVAGINEQFF. The DNA for the CDR3 is TGTGCCAGCAGCCTCGTAGCGGGTATCAATGAGCAGTTCTTC. The full variable domain, its missing parts supplied by reference TRBV7-8 and TRBJ2-1, is GAGVSQSPRYKVAKRGQDVALRCDPISGHVSLFWYQQALGQGPEFLTYFQNEAQLDKSGLPSDRFFAERPEGSVSTLKIQRTQQEDSAVYLCASSLVAGINEQFFGPGTRLTVL.

The chain is built from TRBV14 and TRBJ1-1; no definite D call. CDR1 SGHDN and CDR2 FVKESK come from the germline V gene. V lost 4 bases to trimming and J lost 0 bases, with 6 bases between them. This CDR3 comprises 13 residues. The CDR3 is CASSLLVNTEAFF. The CDR3, as DNA: TGTGCCAGCAGCCTACTCGTGAACACTGAAGCTTTCTTT.

This chain links TRBV28 with TRBJ1-2; D is possibly TRBD1 (5 bases). The CDR3 extends over 13 amino acids. CDR1 is MDHEN, CDR2 SYDVKM, per germline. Between the trimmed V and J ends, which lost 5 bases and 7 bases, there was a span of 14 bases. The CDR3 DNA reads TGTGCCAGCAGTCAGATGACAGCTGTTGGCTACACCTTC. Residues: CASSQMTAVGYTF.

This rearrangement joins TRBV27 to TRBJ2-1, with 14 bases lining up with TRBD2. The CDR3 extends over 15 amino acids. V lost 6 bases and J lost 4; bases outside the gene matches: 2. Germline assignment: CDR1 MNHEY and CDR2 SMNVEV (reference sequence). The CDR3 bases are TGTGCCAGCAGGAGGACTAGCGGGGGGTACAATGAGCAGTTCTTC. Translated, it gives CASRRTSGGYNEQFF.

The chain employs TRBV20-1 and TRBJ2-7; D gene uncertain. Trimming removed 5 bases at V and 5 bases at J, with 7 bases between. The CDR3 covers 10 residues. From germline, CDR1 is DFQATT and CDR2 SNEGSKA (reference sequence). CDR3 amino acids: CSAPRDEQYF. The CDR3 DNA sequence: TGCAGTGCTCCCCGGGACGAGCAGTACTTC.

The chain links TRBV11-2 to TRBJ2-1; 8 bases are shared with TRBD1. Trimming took 3 bases from V and 8 from J; bases not matched to a gene: 3. CDR1 SGHAT and CDR2 FQNNGV come from the germline V gene. The length of the CDR3 is 13 residues. CDR3 in DNA: TGTGCCAGCAGCTTTGGACAGGGCTATGAGCAGTTCTTC. Its translation: CASSFGQGYEQFF.

The chain uses TRBV4-1 and TRBJ2-7; 7 positions match TRBD1. This CDR3 is built from 14 residues. Germline CDR1 reads MGHRA; CDR2 reads YSYEKL. The V gene end was trimmed by 1 base and the J gene end by 2 bases; junction bases not matched to a gene: 2. Here the CDR3 DNA reads TGCGCCAGCAGCCAAGGACAGGGCACCTACGAGCAGTACTTC. Its translation: CASSQGQGTYEQYF.